A single sample is the source of the 14 T cell receptor beta chains below, sequenced in a study of blood T cell repertoires in COVID-19 (dated by TCRdb to the early 2020s). Library construction relied on the immunoSEQ multiplex PCR assay. The source is immuneACCESS, and TCRdb retained only in-frame sequences with V and J called. Part of the clones is not carried over; for the studies checked, unresolved V genes explain less than half of this, and the remainder is unexplained. The sample table lists 400,000 to 450,000 clones, 85% to 90% of them with a count of one. Around 1.1% of the sample rests with the top ten. Sample: PBMCs or T cells enriched from blood (not recorded which). All receptors come from a man aged 30 to 45 who had recovered from COVID-19.

V and J are TRBV7-2 and TRBJ1-1; TRBD1 matches 8 bases. This CDR3 has 12 residues. V lost 5 bases to trimming and J lost 9 bases; unmatched junction nucleotides: 5. The germline gives CDR1 SGHTA, CDR2 FQGNSA. CDR3 DNA: TGTGCCAGCAGCGCGGACAGGGAACAAGCTTTCTTT. Amino acid sequence: CASSADREQAFF.

J is TRBJ2-2 and V is TRBV10-3; 8 bases align to TRBD2. V lost 5 bases to trimming and J lost 4 bases; unmatched junction nucleotides: 6. The germline V gene has CDR1 ENHRY and CDR2 SYGVKD. This CDR3 comprises 15 residues. CDR3 residues: CAISTGTRSTGELFF. Here the CDR3 DNA reads TGTGCCATCAGTACCGGGACTAGATCCACCGGGGAGCTGTTTTTT.

The chain is built from TRBV5-1 and TRBJ2-1; TRBD2 matches at 9 bases. Germline loops: CDR1 SGHRS, CDR2 YFSETQ. V shed 3 bases and J 7 bases; nucleotides not matched to a gene: 5. The CDR3 covers 14 residues. The CDR3 DNA reads as TGCGCCAGCAGCTCGCAGCTAGCGGGGAATGAGCAGTTCTTC. The encoded protein is CASSSQLAGNEQFF.

This chain uses TRBV4-1 with TRBJ2-1; D may be TRBD2 (5 bases). Germline CDR1 MGHRA, CDR2 YSYEKL. This CDR3 is built from 14 residues. Trimming shortened V by 0 bases and J by 4 bases, and 7 bases separated the two germline ends. This chain's CDR3 is CASSQDLAYNEQFF. Written as DNA, the CDR3 is TGCGCCAGCAGCCAAGATCTAGCTTACAATGAGCAGTTCTTC.

The V and J genes are TRBV6-5 and TRBJ2-1; the D gene is possibly TRBD1 (5 bases). V was clipped by 2 bases and J by 9 bases, with 11 bases between them. Germline CDR1 reads MNHEY; CDR2 reads SVGAGI. The CDR3 contains 13 residues. The CDR3 loop reads CASSYPEGVEQFF. CDR3 DNA: TGTGCCAGCAGTTACCCCGAAGGGGTTGAGCAGTTCTTC.

The chain links TRBV19 to TRBJ2-1; TRBD2 agrees at 9 bases. Germline trimming cut 5 bases from V and 2 bases from J; bases unmatched to any gene: 10. This CDR3 has 17 residues. From germline, CDR1 is LNHDA and CDR2 SQIVND (reference sequence). In nucleotides, the CDR3 is TGTGCCAGTAGTCGACCAAGACTAGCGGACCCCTACAATGAGCAGTTCTTC. As protein: CASSRPRLADPYNEQFF.

J is TRBJ1-4 and V is TRBV7-9, with 9 bases that match TRBD1. V lost 5 bases, J lost 7 bases, and 11 bases stayed unmatched. Per germline, CDR1 SEHNR and CDR2 FQNEAQ (reference sequence). The CDR3 runs to 16 residues. CDR3: CASSRAGTGKTEKLFF. The CDR3 coding sequence is TGTGCCAGCAGCCGAGCCGGGACAGGGAAGACTGAAAAACTGTTTTTT.

The chain is built from TRBV19 and TRBJ2-2, with TRBD1 as a possible D gene (6 bases). Trimming shortened V by 6 bases and J by 1 base, and 9 bases separated the two germline ends. Germline values: CDR1 LNHDA, CDR2 SQIVND (reference sequence). The CDR3 has 14 residues. The CDR3 sequence: CASRGQWNTGELFF. In DNA, the CDR3 is TGTGCCAGTAGAGGACAGTGGAACACCGGGGAGCTGTTTTTT. The entire variable domain, with the rest obtained from reference TRBV19 and TRBJ2-2, is as follows: DGGITQSPKYLFRKEGQNVTLSCEQNLNHDAMYWYRQDPGQGLRLIYYSQIVNDFQKGDIAEGYSVSREKKESFPLTVTSAQKNPTAFYLCASRGQWNTGELFFGEGSRLTVL.

The CDR3 nucleotides read TGTGCCAGCAGTGAAGGTCAGGGGTGGGCTCAGTACTTC. Translated: CASSEGQGWAQYF. The rearrangement uses TRBV6-1 and TRBJ2-4, with D perhaps matching TRBD1 (6 bases). Germline V lookup: CDR1 MNHNS, CDR2 SASEGT. With 1 base removed from V and 12 bases from J, the gap between germline ends came to 13 bases. This CDR3 has 13 residues.

The genes are TRBV18 and TRBJ1-1, with D perhaps matching TRBD1 (5 bases). Deletions cut 3 bases from V and 11 bases from J, with 13 bases between. The CDR3 totals 12 residues. Germline loops: CDR1 KGHSH, CDR2 LQKENI. The CDR3, as DNA: TGTGCCAGCTCACCGAGTGGGGGGTCGGCTTTCTTT. Amino acid sequence: CASSPSGGSAFF.

This chain links TRBV19 with TRBJ2-2, with D possibly TRBD2 on 5 matching bases. The germline V and J ends were trimmed by 6 bases and 6 bases, with 17 bases remaining between them. Germline V lookup: CDR1 LNHDA, CDR2 SQIVND (reference sequence). The CDR3 spans 15 residues. The CDR3, as DNA: TGTGCCAGTAGCCCGCGGGCCATTCCCTCCGGGGAGCTGTTTTTT. Its translation: CASSPRAIPSGELFF.

This clone came up a few times. The chain carries TRBV5-4 and TRBJ1-4, with TRBD1 as a possible D gene (6 bases). V was clipped by 4 bases and J by 7 bases, with 14 bases between them. There are 14 residues in the CDR3. From germline, CDR1 is SGHNT and CDR2 YYREEE (reference sequence). The CDR3: CASSRRGSGEKLFF. The CDR3 bases are TGTGCCAGCAGCCGCAGGGGTTCGGGTGAAAAACTGTTTTTT.

The rearrangement uses TRBV19 and TRBJ2-1; 7 bases fit TRBD1. V lost 5 bases to trimming and J lost 3 bases; unmatched junction nucleotides: 10. This CDR3 is 16 amino acids long. Germline lookup yields CDR1 LNHDA and CDR2 SQIVND (reference sequence). DNA for the CDR3: TGTGCCAGTAGTCTGGATACCGGGACAGACTACAATGAGCAGTTCTTC. Translated, it gives CASSLDTGTDYNEQFF.

The V call is TRBV6-6, the J call TRBJ1-1; D is perhaps TRBD1 (5 bases). V lost 8 bases and J 0 bases, leaving 13 bases between the germline ends. Germline CDR1 MNHNY, CDR2 SVGAGI (reference sequence). The CDR3 sequence is 14 residues long. CDR3 sequence (DNA): TGTGCCAGCGGGGGGAACAGCATGAACACTGAAGCTTTCTTT. Residues: CASGGNSMNTEAFF.